The 15 T cell receptor beta chains below were found in one sample sequenced in a study of cytomegalovirus exposure and HLA in healthy donors. Both 60 Vbeta primers and 13 Jbeta primers went into the PCR. Libraries were prepared by immunoSEQ multiplex PCR; TCRdb keeps only in-frame clonotypes and omits some of them. The sample has approximately 76,000 clones; 79% are singletons. Sequencing used PBMCs. Receptors were obtained from a man under 40 in good health and CMV-seronegative.

In its sample, this clone was seen a few times. The rearrangement joins TRBV7-9 to TRBJ2-4; 7 bases fit TRBD1. CDR3 length: 15 amino acids. Germline loops: CDR1 SEHNR, CDR2 FQNEAQ (reference sequence). V was clipped by 3 bases and J by 4 bases; unmatched bases: 6. DNA for the CDR3: TGTGCCAGCAGCTTGTTTGGGACAGAAAAAAACATTCAGTACTTC. It codes for CASSLFGTEKNIQYF.

The rearrangement uses TRBV6-6 and TRBJ2-7; a possible D gene is TRBD1 (6 bases). V lost 6 bases, J lost 6 bases, and 15 bases lay in between. CDR3 length: 13 residues. Germline CDR1 reads MNHNY; CDR2 reads SVGAGI (reference sequence). The CDR3 loop is CASRDSLGGEQYF. CDR3 nucleotides: TGTGCCAGCAGGGACAGTCTCGGTGGCGAGCAGTACTTC.

The V call is TRBV6-5, the J call TRBJ2-1, with D perhaps TRBD1 or TRBD2 (5 bases each). V lost 7 bases and J lost 0, with 13 bases in between. The CDR3 has 15 residues. CDR1 is MNHEY and CDR2 is SVGAGI in the germline V gene. This CDR3 reads CASTSSGSSYNEQFF. CDR3 nucleotide sequence: TGTGCCAGCACTTCCTCAGGGAGCTCCTACAATGAGCAGTTCTTC.

This rearrangement joins TRBV6-1 to TRBJ2-7; 7 bases match TRBD2. V shed 10 bases, J shed 5 bases, and the junction held 11 bases outside the gene matches. The length of the CDR3 is 13 residues. Germline V gives CDR1 MNHNS, CDR2 SASEGT. The chain's CDR3 is CATRESGKNEQYF. The CDR3 DNA sequence: TGTGCCACGCGAGAGAGCGGGAAGAACGAGCAGTACTTC.

This clone has a handful of counts. The rearrangement links TRBV25-1 to TRBJ1-4, with 10 bases that match TRBD1. J lost 7 bases, V lost 8 bases, and 7 bases had no gene match. From germline, CDR1 is MGHDK and CDR2 SYGVNS. The CDR3 sequence is 14 residues long. CDR3 residues: CASAIDRGPEKLFF. CDR3 DNA sequence: TGTGCCAGCGCTATTGACAGGGGGCCTGAAAAACTGTTTTTT.

The V and J genes are TRBV10-3 and TRBJ2-7; possible D gene TRBD1, 6 bases. The germline V gene encodes CDR1 ENHRY and CDR2 SYGVKD. V lost 11 bases, J lost 6 bases, and 23 bases lay in between. The CDR3 sequence is 14 residues long. The CDR3 protein is CASDPGQTKGEQYF. CDR3 DNA: TGTGCCTCCGACCCCGGACAGACGAAGGGCGAGCAGTACTTC.

This rearrangement joins TRBV7-9 to TRBJ2-7, with 9 nucleotides matching TRBD2. The length of the CDR3 is 19 residues. CDR1 and CDR2 from the germline V gene are SEHNR and FQNEAQ (reference sequence). V lost 5 bases, J lost 3 bases, and 20 bases stayed unmatched. The CDR3 nucleotides are TGTGCCAGCAGCGGACGAAAGGGTAATCTAGCGGGAACTAGCTACGAGCAGTACTTC. The encoded protein is CASSGRKGNLAGTSYEQYF.

This clone was observed a single time. The gene calls are TRBV30 and TRBJ2-1; D not resolved. Germline V gives CDR1 GTSNPN, CDR2 SVGIG (reference sequence). The CDR3 is made up of 15 amino acids. With 0 bases removed from V and 5 bases from J, the gap between germline ends came to 14 bases. The CDR3 here is CAWSVHVLLDNEQFF. As DNA, the CDR3 is TGTGCCTGGAGTGTACATGTCCTCTTGGACAATGAGCAGTTCTTC.

The chain recombines TRBV2 with TRBJ2-7, with TRBD2 as a possible D gene (5 bases). Germline values: CDR1 SNHLY, CDR2 FYNNEI. V was pared by 7 bases and J by 2 bases, with 9 bases between. This CDR3 has 12 residues. CDR3 in DNA: TGTGCCAGCACGACTACTACCTACGAGCAGTACTTC. Protein: CASTTTTYEQYF.

The chain employs TRBV6-1 and TRBJ2-1, with 9 nucleotides matching TRBD2. The CDR3 sequence is 17 residues long. With V trimmed by 3 bases and J by 5 bases, 11 bases remained unmatched. Per germline, CDR1 MNHNS and CDR2 SASEGT. The chain's CDR3 is CASSEQFPSGIHNEQFF. The CDR3 DNA sequence: TGTGCCAGCAGTGAGCAGTTCCCTAGCGGGATACACAATGAGCAGTTCTTC.

Of note for this clone: Distinct nucleotide sequences in the sample also encode this CDR3. V is TRBV9 and J is TRBJ2-7, with 11 bases that match TRBD2. V shed 0 bases, J shed 4 bases, and the junction held 3 bases outside the gene matches. Per germline, CDR1 SGDLS and CDR2 YYNGEE. The CDR3 length is 15 residues. In DNA, the CDR3 is TGTGCCAGCAGCGTAGGGGTAGCGGGAGGGTACGAGCAGTACTTC. Protein sequence: CASSVGVAGGYEQYF.

The chain links TRBV4-2 to TRBJ1-2, with TRBD1 matching over 10 bases. Germline V CDR1 and CDR2: LGHNA, YNFKEQ. There are 15 residues in the CDR3. V trimming: 4 bases; J trimming: 4 bases; junction bases outside the gene matches: 6. This CDR3 is CASSPGQGGSYGYTF. CDR3 nucleotide sequence: TGTGCCAGCAGCCCCGGACAGGGGGGCTCCTATGGCTACACCTTC.

This rearrangement joins TRBV7-2 to TRBJ2-5; tentative D call: TRBD2 (6 bases). Per germline, CDR1 SGHTA and CDR2 FQGNSA. The ends were cut back, 2 bases at V and 0 bases at J, with 16 bases in the middle. This CDR3 is 17 amino acids long. The CDR3 DNA sequence: TGTGCCAGCAGCTTAATGTTGGGGAGGCGGAACCAAGAGACCCAGTACTTC. Amino acids: CASSLMLGRRNQETQYF.

This clone came up a few times. The rearrangement links TRBV12-5 to TRBJ2-3; D remains unclear. V dropped 4 bases and J dropped 2 bases, with 7 bases sitting between them. The germline CDR1 and CDR2 sequences are LGHNT and FRNRAP. CDR3 size: 13 residues. CDR3 loop: CASGSSSTDTQYF. In DNA form, the CDR3 reads TGTGCTAGTGGTTCGTCCTCCACAGATACGCAGTATTTT. The full variable domain, in which reference TRBV12-5 and TRBJ2-3 provide the parts outside the CDR3, is DARVTQTPRHKVTEMGQEVTMRCQPILGHNTVFWYRQTMMQGLELLAYFRNRAPLDDSGMPKDRFSAEMPDATLATLKIQPSEPRDSAVYFCASGSSSTDTQYFGPGTRLTVL.

This clone was detected only a few times. The chain is built from TRBV28 and TRBJ1-4; the D gene is possibly TRBD1 (5 bases). The CDR3 runs 14 residues. Germline V CDR1 and CDR2: MDHEN, SYDVKM. V lost 2 bases, J lost 4 bases, and 8 bases lay in between. The CDR3 DNA follows: TGTGCCAGCAGTTTAGGGGGGTTTAATGAAAAACTGTTTTTT. It yields the protein CASSLGGFNEKLFF.